The present entry profiles one T cell receptor (beta chain) with its context. This sample was included in a study of blood T cell repertoires in COVID-19. Study in general: COVID-19 samples collected from the United States, Italy and Spain covered acute and convalescent phases. The cDNA or gDNA used as material had been derived from T cells, B-cell-depleted T cells, or PBMCs.

This CDR3 comprises 18 residues. In germline, CDR1 is SGHVS, CDR2 FQNEAQ. Losses at the gene ends were 0 bases for V and 3 bases for J; bases not matched to a gene: 9. The study counted Cohort 3 donors as recovered given two negative PCRs, clearance, or symptom resolution. Original analysis: Estimates of nucleated cell counts were drawn from the amplification of reference gene primers. Profiled with immunoSEQ multiplex PCR; TCRdb holds only in-frame clones, not every one. V, J and clone size are those of that table, while D and trimming were read from the DNA. The sample records just over 300,000 clones, 65% to 90% being singletons.

The sequencing sample was made of PBMCs or T cells enriched from blood (not recorded which). This receptor was obtained from a young man who had recovered from COVID-19. This chain joins TRBV7-8 and TRBJ1-5; the match to TRBD1 covers 9 bases. DNA for the CDR3: TGTGCCAGCAGCTTAGCCCCCGGGACAGGGTTAAACAATCAGCCCCAGCATTTT. Translated, it gives CASSLAPGTGLNNQPQHF.